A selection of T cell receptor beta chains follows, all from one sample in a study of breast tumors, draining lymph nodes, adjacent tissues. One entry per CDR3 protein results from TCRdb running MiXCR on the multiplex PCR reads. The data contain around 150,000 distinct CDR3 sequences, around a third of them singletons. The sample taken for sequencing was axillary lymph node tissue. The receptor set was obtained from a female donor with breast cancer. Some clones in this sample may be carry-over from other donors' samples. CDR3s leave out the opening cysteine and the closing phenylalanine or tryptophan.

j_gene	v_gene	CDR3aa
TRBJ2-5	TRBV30	AWSMRWEGQETQY
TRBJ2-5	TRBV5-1	ASSLAGRGQETQY
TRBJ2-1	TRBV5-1	ASSTRTGSNKQF
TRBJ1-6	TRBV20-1	SAPKGQENSPLH
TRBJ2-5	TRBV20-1	SANPTRTGEQPQY
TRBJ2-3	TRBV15	ATSPRSGRTDTQY
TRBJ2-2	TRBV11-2	ASSLDRPSGGAGELF
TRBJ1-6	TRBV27	ASSLAVNSPLH
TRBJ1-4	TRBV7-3	ASSSSGTGDNEKLF
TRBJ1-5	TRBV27	ASSLVGVRGNQPQH
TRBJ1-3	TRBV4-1	ASSQGEIRGGNTIY
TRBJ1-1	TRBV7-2	ASSLQQGVAEAF
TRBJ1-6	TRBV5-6	ASGRGGSPLH
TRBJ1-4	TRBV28	ASSLVQEKLF
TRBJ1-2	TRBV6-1	ASSLRDQEQYGYT